The T cell receptor beta chain described here comes from a study of control samples from healthy donors and cancer patients. Germline loops: CDR1 SGHDT, CDR2 YYEEEE. The V segment lost 5 bases and the J segment 2 bases; nucleotides outside the gene matches: 12. There are 16 residues in the CDR3. The table came from immunoSEQ multiplex PCR; TCRdb's copy has only in-frame clones and leaves some out. This table has about 48,000 clones, about 93% appearing once. This TCR came from a woman aged 45-65 years with head and neck cancer. The V gene is TRBV5-6, the J gene TRBJ1-1, with TRBD1 matching over 7 bases. Sequences were obtained from PBMCs. CDR3 nucleotide sequence: TGTGCCAGCAGGTTATTACTGGGACAGCTTAACACTGAAGCTTTCTTT. It yields the protein CASRLLLGQLNTEAFF.